The 18 T cell receptor beta chains in this list originate from one sample, sequenced in a study of cytomegalovirus exposure and HLA in healthy donors. Some clones are missing from TCRdb's copy, which holds only in-frame ones; the method was immunoSEQ multiplex PCR. The sample includes 97,000 or so clones, about 94% of them seen just once. Sequencing was carried out using PBMCs. These receptors all stem from a woman younger than 30 in good health and CMV-seronegative.

The chain has TRBV13 and TRBJ2-7, with 8 nucleotides matching TRBD2. Trimming took 5 bases from V and 6 from J; bases not matched to a gene: 6. Looked up from germline, CDR1 is PRHDT and CDR2 is FYEKMQ (reference sequence). There are 13 residues in the CDR3. The CDR3 loop reads CASSQAGVAEQYF. CDR3 DNA: TGTGCCAGCAGCCAAGCGGGAGTCGCCGAGCAGTACTTC. The full variable domain, rest sourced from reference TRBV13 and TRBJ2-7, is AAGVIQSPRHLIKEKRETATLKCYPIPRHDTVYWYQQGPGQDPQFLISFYEKMQSDKGSIPDRFSAQQFSDYHSELNMSSLELGDSALYFCASSQAGVAEQYFGPGTRLTVT.

V gene TRBV10-3 combines with J gene TRBJ2-7, with TRBD1 matching 10 bases. Losses at the gene ends were 4 bases for V and 3 bases for J; bases not matched to a gene: 3. This CDR3 has 14 amino acids. Looked up from germline, CDR1 is ENHRY and CDR2 is SYGVKD. CDR3 nucleotides: TGTGCCATCAGTGGGGACAGGGGCGGCTACGAGCAGTACTTC. It is translated as CAISGDRGGYEQYF.

V and J are TRBV7-9 and TRBJ2-3; 10 nucleotides align to TRBD2. The junction had 6 bases not matched to a gene; V was cut back by 5 bases and J by 4 bases. The germline V gene encodes CDR1 SEHNR and CDR2 FQNEAQ (reference sequence). This CDR3 is built from 15 residues. CDR3 DNA sequence: TGTGCCAGCAGCCCGCGGACTAGCGGTGCAGATACGCAGTATTTT. Protein product: CASSPRTSGADTQYF. Combining the CDR3 with reference TRBV7-9 and TRBJ2-3 gives the whole variable domain DTGVSQNPRHKITKRGQNVTFRCDPISEHNRLYWYRQTLGQGPEFLTYFQNEAQLEKSRLLSDRFSAERPKGSFSTLEIQRTEQGDSAMYLCASSPRTSGADTQYFGPGTRLTVL.

V and J are TRBV7-9 and TRBJ2-7, with a possible D match to TRBD2 (7 bases). The V gene lost 3 bases and the J gene lost 6 bases, with 9 bases spanning the gap. CDR1 and CDR2 from the germline V gene are SEHNR and FQNEAQ (reference sequence). This CDR3 spans 12 amino acids. CDR3 sequence reads: CASSLGGGEQYF. CDR3 bases: TGTGCCAGCAGCTTGGGAGGGGGCGAGCAGTACTTC.

The chain links TRBV19 to TRBJ1-6, with TRBD1 matching 9 bases. Trimming cost V 3 bases and J 7 bases; bases outside gene matches: 13. Germline CDR1 is LNHDA and CDR2 is SQIVND (reference sequence). The length of the CDR3 is 18 residues. CDR3 nucleotide sequence: TGTGCCAGTAGTATTTGGGACAGGGCCGCCTTTGGGAATTCACCCCTCCACTTT. It is translated as CASSIWDRAAFGNSPLHF. Based on the CDR3 plus reference TRBV19 and TRBJ1-6, the full variable domain is DGGITQSPKYLFRKEGQNVTLSCEQNLNHDAMYWYRQDPGQGLRLIYYSQIVNDFQKGDIAEGYSVSREKKESFPLTVTSAQKNPTAFYLCASSIWDRAAFGNSPLHFGNGTRLTVT.

The chain is built from TRBV10-3 and TRBJ2-7; D perhaps matches TRBD1 (6 bases). This CDR3 is built from 12 residues. V lost 7 bases and J lost 6, with 13 bases in between. Germline V gene sequence: CDR1 ENHRY, CDR2 SYGVKD. The CDR3 loop reads CAITRGGSEQYF. CDR3 nucleotide sequence: TGTGCCATCACCCGAGGGGGTAGCGAGCAGTACTTC.

V and J are TRBV5-6 and TRBJ2-6; 11 bases map to TRBD1. J gave up 0 bases and V 7 bases, and 6 bases lay outside the gene matches. Looked up from germline, CDR1 is SGHDT and CDR2 is YYEEEE. CDR3 length: 17 amino acids. In DNA, the CDR3 is TGTGCCAGCGGGGGCGGGACAGGGGGCTCTGGGGCCAACGTCCTGACTTTC. This encodes CASGGGTGGSGANVLTF. The whole variable domain, filled in from reference TRBV5-6 and TRBJ2-6, reads DAGVTQSPTHLIKTRGQQVTLRCSPKSGHDTVSWYQQALGQGPQFIFQYYEEEERQRGNFPDRFSGHQFPNYSSELNVNALLLGDSALYLCASGGGTGGSGANVLTFGAGSRLTVL.

This clone is a singleton in its sample. The CDR3 is CASSLNQRLAGEETQYF. The CDR3, as DNA: TGTGCCAGCAGCCTAAACCAGAGACTAGCGGGAGAGGAGACCCAGTACTTC. The chain links TRBV7-2 to TRBJ2-5, with 12 bases aligning to TRBD2. The ends lost 5 bases at V and 5 bases at J; junction bases unmatched: 12. CDR3 length: 17 amino acids. Germline lookup yields CDR1 SGHTA and CDR2 FQGNSA.

The V gene is TRBV25-1, the J gene TRBJ2-3; no reliable D call. The CDR3 sequence is 11 residues long. Trimming stripped 4 bases from V and 4 bases from J, with 3 bases between. Germline loops: CDR1 MGHDK, CDR2 SYGVNS. CDR3 protein: CASSVSDTQYF. CDR3 coding DNA: TGTGCCAGCAGTGTATCAGATACGCAGTATTTT. Based on the CDR3 plus reference TRBV25-1 and TRBJ2-3, the full variable domain is EADIYQTPRYLVIGTGKKITLECSQTMGHDKMYWYQQDPGMELHLIHYSYGVNSTEKGDLSSESTVSRIRTEHFPLTLESARPSHTSQYLCASSVSDTQYFGPGTRLTVL.

This chain joins TRBV9 and TRBJ2-1; D perhaps matches TRBD2 (5 bases). V lost 2 bases to trimming and J lost 4 bases, with 13 bases between them. CDR1 SGDLS and CDR2 YYNGEE come from the germline V gene. The CDR3 sequence is 15 residues long. The CDR3 nucleotides read TGTGCCAGCAGCGTCGACGGGGATTCGTACAATGAGCAGTTCTTC. This translates into CASSVDGDSYNEQFF.

The chain joins TRBV15 to TRBJ1-1, with TRBD1 matching 8 bases. The CDR3 length is 14 residues. Germline lookup yields CDR1 LNHNV and CDR2 YYDKDF (reference sequence). J lost 4 bases, V lost 3 bases, and 4 bases had no gene match. CDR3 sequence reads: CATSSGTGVTEAFF. DNA of the CDR3: TGTGCCACCAGCAGCGGGACAGGAGTCACTGAAGCTTTCTTT. Complete variable domain (other parts from reference TRBV15 and TRBJ1-1): DAMVIQNPRYQVTQFGKPVTLSCSQTLNHNVMYWYQQKSSQAPKLLFHYYDKDFNNEADTPDNFQSRRPNTSFCFLDIRSPGLGDTAMYLCATSSGTGVTEAFFGQGTRLTVV.

The J gene is TRBJ2-2, the V gene TRBV15, with D possibly being TRBD1 (6 bases). Trimming shortened V by 4 bases and J by 10 bases, and 13 bases separated the two germline ends. CDR3 length: 13 residues. The germline V gene has CDR1 LNHNV and CDR2 YYDKDF (reference sequence). The CDR3 coding sequence is TGTGCCACCAGCAAGACTCCGGGACAGGAGCTGTTTTTT. Its translation: CATSKTPGQELFF.

The gene calls are TRBV7-8 and TRBJ2-1, with TRBD2 matching 13 bases. The J segment lost 5 bases and the V segment lost 1 base, leaving 2 bases of the junction unmatched. The length of the CDR3 is 16 residues. Germline-derived CDR1 and CDR2 are SGHVS and FQNEAQ. The CDR3 loop reads CASSLGTSGGDNEQFF. The CDR3 region has the DNA TGTGCCAGCAGCTTAGGAACTAGCGGGGGGGACAATGAGCAGTTCTTC.

This rearrangement joins TRBV9 to TRBJ2-6; possible D gene TRBD1, 5 bases. CDR1 and CDR2 (germline): SGDLS, YYNGEE. The CDR3 is made up of 15 amino acids. Trimming stripped 8 bases from V and 0 bases from J, with 12 bases between. For the CDR3, the DNA is TGTGCCAGTGGGGCTGGTCGCTCTGGGGCCAACGTCCTGACTTTC. It is translated as CASGAGRSGANVLTF. The complete variable domain, with remaining parts taken from reference TRBV9 and TRBJ2-6, reads DSGVTQTPKHLITATGQRVTLRCSPRSGDLSVYWYQQSLDQGLQFLIQYYNGEERAKGNILERFSAQQFPDLHSELNLSSLELGDSALYFCASGAGRSGANVLTFGAGSRLTVL.

The chain uses TRBV7-6 and TRBJ2-5; maybe TRBD2 (6 bases). This CDR3 is built from 12 residues. Trimming left V 4 bases short and J 5 bases short, with 8 bases between. Per germline, CDR1 SGHVS and CDR2 FNYEAQ. DNA for the CDR3: TGTGCCAGCAGCTCTGGAGGGGAGACCCAGTACTTC. This encodes CASSSGGETQYF. The full variable domain, rest sourced from reference TRBV7-6 and TRBJ2-5, is GAGVSQSPRYKVTKRGQDVALRCDPISGHVSLYWYRQALGQGPEFLTYFNYEAQQDKSGLPNDRFSAERPEGSISTLTIQRTEQRDSAMYRCASSSGGETQYFGPGTRLLVL.

The V call is TRBV25-1, the J call TRBJ1-2, with D possibly TRBD1 on 6 matching bases. Trimming took off 6 bases at V and 4 bases at J, with 21 bases between the two ends. CDR1 is MGHDK, CDR2 SYGVNS, per germline. The CDR3 sequence is 16 residues long. The CDR3, as DNA: TGTGCCAGCAGGGCCGTGGAGGGGGGGCGAAGCTATGGCTACACCTTC. Protein sequence: CASRAVEGGRSYGYTF.

The chain uses TRBV30 and TRBJ2-7; tentative D call: TRBD2 (6 bases). The V end lost 5 bases, the J end lost 2 bases, and 19 bases lay between the germline ends. Per the germline V gene, CDR1 is GTSNPN and CDR2 is SVGIG (reference sequence). This CDR3 is 15 amino acids long. The CDR3 protein is CAWGPMAGYTYEQYF. The CDR3 nucleotides read TGTGCCTGGGGTCCCATGGCGGGATACACCTACGAGCAGTACTTC.

CDR3 sequence: CAWRDRRTGDTEAFF. CDR3 bases: TGTGCCTGGAGGGACCGTAGGACAGGGGACACTGAAGCTTTCTTT. This rearrangement joins TRBV30 to TRBJ1-1; 9 bases match TRBD1. There are 15 residues in the CDR3. Germline assignment: CDR1 GTSNPN and CDR2 SVGIG (reference sequence). V lost 3 bases, J lost 3 bases, and 8 bases stayed unmatched.